This TCR beta chain is drawn from a study of shared clonotypes between healthy human individuals (dated by TCRdb to 2020 to 2021). For the wider study: A couple of women and three men aged 18 to 49 years were included in the cohort. For each donor, CD4 naive and CD4 memory were each run on three plates, CD8 naive on two plates, and CD8 memory on one plate. Blood TCR repertoires of 5 or 6 healthy adults were deeply sequenced to estimate repertoire size and the extent of clonotype sharing between individuals. To increase sequencing depth and limit assay-specific biases, different laboratories used diverse techniques to prepare libraries and sequence TCR repertoires. Each donor's leukapheresis produced roughly between about 0.85 and 10 billion PBMCs.

The donors were healthy, HIV-negative adults with no recently reported acute infections or vaccinations. Only Caucasian adults living in Nashville, Tennessee, USA were represented among the donors. Magnetic negative selection was used to enrich CD4+ T cells, after which naive cells were positively selected on CD45RA and the negative fraction became the memory subset. Blood was collected by leukapheresis, and PBMCs were isolated by Ficoll-Histopaque density gradient centrifugation and then cryopreserved in liquid nitrogen vapor phase. Purity and quantity of every magnetically sorted T cell population were checked by analytical flow cytometry. From each sorted fraction, genomic DNA was isolated and quantified by UV absorbance on a Nanodrop 2000c. Using the deep immunoSEQ assay, multiplex PCR amplified TCR CDR3 regions from genomic DNA. For each cell subset, the extracted genomic DNA was distributed evenly across all wells of several immunoSEQ 96-well plates, and each plate served as one replicate. For sorted subsets, around 200 ng genomic DNA, equal to 25,000 to 35,000 T cell genomes, was loaded into each replicate PCR. Purified libraries were measured with a Qubit 3.0 fluorometer, size-checked on a Bioanalyzer 2100, and measured again with the KAPA Library Quantification kit. Each immunoSEQ 96-well plate was sequenced on its own single-read 150-cycle Illumina NextSeq 550 flow cell. Per the original workflow: Because only junctional sequences without quality scores were contained in the immunoSEQ output, filtering matching that applied to full-length reads could not be performed. Sequences were annotated with PyIR, a Python wrapper for IgBLAST v1.9, using IMGT germline references to assign V/J genes and CDR3. Reads were filtered out if the reads had weak V/J assignments (E-value above 1e-6), no CDR3, stop codons, out-of-frame junctions, or ambiguous translated residues. A V3J clonotype was defined by an identical inferred V gene, J gene, and CDR3 amino acid sequence. To compute the percentage overlap between repertoires, the number of shared unique clonotypes was divided by the size of the smaller repertoire. RTK rarefaction, the Chao1 estimator, and Recon v2.1 estimates of unobserved clonotypes were used to assess repertoire richness. For all TCRbeta clonotypes obtained by the gDNA method from a few donors, generation probabilities were computed with OLGA. The table comes from immuneACCESS by way of TCRdb, which keeps in-frame sequences with V and J called. Part of the clones is missing from these tables; in studies checked, under half for an unresolved V gene and the rest for unknown reasons. V and J calls and clone size follow that table, whereas D and trimming were derived from the DNA. The sample table contains over 2 million clones; only one count was recorded for over 85% of them. In total, the top ten clones hold 0.13% of the sample.

The study at large found these results: Incomplete sequencing was indicated by rarefaction of sorted-subset datasets, despite the large sequencing depth. The genetic and exposure-history diversity represented was limited by the small number of donors. Sharing across a handful of donors was observed for approximately 5% of naive CD4, less than 4% of naive CD8, 2% to 2.5% of memory CD4, and roughly 0.4% of memory CD8 clonotypes. Compared with non-shared clonotypes, clonotypes shared by all four sorted-subset donors had higher generation probabilities. Sampling was limited to blood, and TCR repertoires in tissue likely differ from TCR repertoires in blood. Based on pairwise subsampling, the degree of clonotype sharing among donors was expected to be affected by sequencing depth. Larger estimated clonotype richness was generally found for naive subsets than for memory subsets.

The trim is 1 base for V and 6 bases for J, with a gap of 18 bases between the germline ends. The CDR3 holds 17 amino acids from the cysteine to the phenylalanine. Here the CDR3 DNA is all that survives: 51 bases in frame from base 1. The germline V gene specifies MGHRA as CDR1 and YSYEKL as CDR2. As for this clone: Its antigen is currently not known. Per-base quality was not reported, and no clone a single base away is much larger than it.

The clonotype was recovered from a man younger than 35 in good health. The sequenced sample was naive CD4+ T cells sorted from blood. This specimen's cell subset or site label, per the study, means: CD45RA+ positively selected. The chain is encoded by TRBV4-1 joined to TRBJ2-2; the D segment may tentatively be TRBD1 or TRBD2, each giving 5 matched bases. The CDR3 corresponds to CASSQAPPRVGAGELFF. The sequenced DNA: TGCGCCAGCAGCCAAGCCCCGCCGAGAGTGGGGGCCGGGGAGCTGTTTTTT.